This section outlines one T cell receptor beta chain sequence together with its context. Its antigen is as yet unknown. Only in-frame clones appear in the TCRdb table, and some are missing; sequencing was by immunoSEQ multiplex PCR. The sample includes over 950,000 clones, roughly 77% of them seen just once. The CDR3 has 12 residues. V shed 1 base and J shed 7 bases, with 7 bases lying between them. The germline V gene encodes CDR1 SGHVS and CDR2 FNYEAQ. The data were obtained in a study of shared clonotypes between healthy human individuals. Whole-study context: The composition of the donors was a couple of women and a few men aged 18 to 49. Broader study findings: The study found roughly 5% of naive CD4 clonotypes shared across several donors.

Donation came from healthy HIV-negative adults that had no recent acute infections or vaccinations. The study drew all its donors from Caucasian adults living in Nashville, Tennessee. This sequence originates from a man aged 18 to 29 in good health. Some clones in this sample may be carry-over from other donors' samples. The genes are TRBV7-6 and TRBJ1-1, with TRBD1 as a possible D gene (5 bases). The sequenced sample was memory CD4+ T cells from PBMCs. Subset reported: CD45RA-negative fraction. The CDR3 DNA reads as TGTGCCAGCAGCTTAGAAAGGGGTGAAGCTTTCTTT. Amino acids: CASSLERGEAFF.